This record looks at one T cell receptor (beta chain) sequence and its context. No antigen is known for it. Base qualities are missing; no much larger clone stands one base away. Each collaborating institution followed its own protocols to collect whole blood in K2EDTA tubes. Collaborator samples were shipped for TCRbeta analysis as frozen whole blood, isolated PBMCs, or DNA extracted from either sample type. These data belong to a study of blood T cell repertoires in COVID-19 (dated by TCRdb to 2020 to 2021). Background for the entire study: Samples from collaborators originated in the United States, Italy and Spain and spanned both the acute and convalescent phases of COVID-19. The prospective study material was composed of cDNA or gDNA derived from T cells, B-cell-depleted T cells, or PBMCs. Subjects who had been exposed to COVID-19, were actively infected with it, or had recovered from it provided the deeply sampled blood TCRbeta repertoires that made up the dataset. The repertoires were released in a freely available public database intended as a resource for research on the immune response to SARS-CoV-2. The samples were drawn from two sources: the first 160 participants of the ongoing ImmuneRACE study, and 1,000 to 1,500 subjects contributed by 6 global collaborators. The sample metadata nearly always contained a de-identified subject ID, COVID-19 status, age in years and sex. Where HLA class I and class II types were available, the types were taken from metadata supplied by the sample provider, not from assay-based typing.

TCRbeta CDR3 regions were amplified from genomic DNA by means of the immunoSEQ Assay, a bias-controlled multiplex PCR. From the authors' description of their analysis: The number of nucleated cells in each sample was estimated by amplification of reference gene primers within the assay. To quantify the absolute abundance of each unique TCRbeta CDR3 rearrangement, sequence reads were collapsed and filtered. For each sample, productive Simpson clonality was calculated as the square root of Simpson's diversity index over productive rearrangements. TCRdb's version of the immuneACCESS table is confined to in-frame rearrangements and falls short of the full clone set. An unresolved V gene accounts for under half of the shortfall where checked; the remainder is of unknown origin. V and J calls and clone size are those listed in that table; D and trimming were worked out from the DNA. In this sample the table shows about 110,000 clones, about two thirds of which occur a single time. In total, the top ten clones hold 1.8% of the sample.

The CDR3 spans 13 residues, from the cysteine through the phenylalanine. This entry keeps only the CDR3 DNA: 39 bases, framed from base 1. The germline V and J ends show losses of 1 base and 8 bases respectively, and no gene match explains 4 bases of the junction. The germline V gene gives CDR1 as SGHTA and CDR2 as FQGNSA. Paper-wide results and their limitations: How much clinical and demographic metadata was included differed by source and by participant, and the metadata was provided uncurated.

Rearrangement joined TRBV7-2 to TRBJ1-2, and TRBD1 matches 7 of the central bases. This TCR came from a middle-aged woman with acute or convalescent COVID-19. Sequenced material: peripheral blood. The nucleotides are TGTGCCAGCAGCTTAGGCAGGGACAGAGGCTACACCTTC. This encodes CASSLGRDRGYTF.